This entry concerns a single T cell receptor beta chain. Its target is not known. The assay was immunoSEQ multiplex PCR, and TCRdb's table has in-frame clones only and misses some. This sample has about 190,000 clones; around 93% occur once, and the top ten carry roughly 10%. The sample comes from a study of T cell responses to AZD1222 COVID-19 vaccine. Findings and caveats of the study: Regions 160-218 and 743-854 held dominance among vaccine-associated CD4 TCRs, which spanned spike. Every sample of the repertoires postdated the peak T cell response. There were mostly white British donors and more females than males, and clonal diversity was possibly underestimated. Reportedly, nearly half the spike-specific TCRs target unmutated variant regions.

This receptor was taken from an adult in good health. This material consisted of peripheral blood, taken on day 0 of AZD1222 vaccination.

CDR3 sequence (DNA): TGTGCCTGGAGTGGTCAGGGTAAGCAGCCCCAGCATTTT. Protein sequence: CAWSGQGKQPQHF. The chain recombines TRBV30 with TRBJ1-5; D is possibly TRBD1 (5 bases). V dropped 1 base and J dropped 7 bases, with 11 bases sitting between them. This CDR3 has 13 residues. CDR1 GTSNPN and CDR2 SVGIG come from the germline V gene (reference sequence).